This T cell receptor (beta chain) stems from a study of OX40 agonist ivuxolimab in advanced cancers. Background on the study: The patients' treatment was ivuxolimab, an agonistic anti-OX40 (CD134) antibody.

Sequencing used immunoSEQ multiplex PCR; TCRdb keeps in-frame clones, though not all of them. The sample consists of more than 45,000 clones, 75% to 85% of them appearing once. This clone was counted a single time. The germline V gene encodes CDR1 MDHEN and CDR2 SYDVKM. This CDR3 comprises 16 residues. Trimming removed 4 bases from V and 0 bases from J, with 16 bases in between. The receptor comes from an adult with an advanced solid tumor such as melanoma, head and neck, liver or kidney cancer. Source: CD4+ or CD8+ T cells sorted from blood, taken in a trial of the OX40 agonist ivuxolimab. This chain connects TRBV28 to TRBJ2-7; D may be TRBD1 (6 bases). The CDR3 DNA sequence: TGTGCCAGCAGTTCGAGGACAGCCCTGCTCTCCTACGAGCAGTACTTC. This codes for CASSSRTALLSYEQYF.